This section outlines one TCR beta chain sequence together with its context. What it binds is not known. This sample is drawn from a study of T cell responses to AZD1222 COVID-19 vaccine. Study summary: Pooled in the analysis were second doses at about 4 or about 12 weeks. Findings and caveats of the study: Repertoire sampling occurred only after the peak T cell response.

Germline values: CDR1 SEHNR, CDR2 FQNEAQ (reference sequence). This CDR3 is 14 amino acids long. The trim removed 2 bases at V and 3 bases at J, leaving 4 bases unmatched. Some clones are missing from TCRdb's copy, which holds only in-frame ones; the method was immunoSEQ multiplex PCR. The table has 130,000 to 150,000 clones, approximately 90% seen once. This TCR was recovered from an adult in good health. The chain joins TRBV7-9 to TRBJ2-7, with 7 bases lining up with TRBD1. The sequences come from peripheral blood, collected on day 0 of AZD1222 vaccination. CDR3 DNA sequence: TGTGCCAGCAGCTTAACGGACAGGAGCTACGAGCAGTACTTC. It codes for CASSLTDRSYEQYF. Full variable domain (missing parts from reference TRBV7-9 and TRBJ2-7): DTGVSQNPRHKITKRGQNVTFRCDPISEHNRLYWYRQTLGQGPEFLTYFQNEAQLEKSRLLSDRFSAERPKGSFSTLEIQRTEQGDSAMYLCASSLTDRSYEQYFGPGTRLTVT.